The 17 T cell receptor beta chains given below trace back to one sample, sequenced in a study of human T cells and chemical hapten exposure. TCRdb itself ran the RACE reads through MiXCR, one entry per CDR3 protein. The sample carries about 52,000 distinct CDR3 sequences, 9.5% to 10% recorded once. Regarding time point: pre-sensitization, week 0. The treatment here: therapeutic diphenylcyclopropenone sensitization with weekly scalp DPC. Whole blood, unfractionated, served as the material for total RNA extraction. The sequencing used whole blood, collected in connection with sensitization to the hapten diphenylcyclopropenone (DPC). The receptors originated from a woman aged 25 to 45 with alopecia areata. Some clones in this sample may be carry-over from other donors' samples.

V usage is TRBV7-9 and J usage is TRBJ2-7, with D perhaps TRBD1 (6 bases). V lost 5 bases, J lost 4 bases, and 15 bases lay in between. Germline V CDR1 and CDR2: SEHNR, FQNEAQ (reference sequence). CDR3 length equals 14 residues. The CDR3 spells CASSPEGHLYEQYF. CDR3 DNA: TGTGCCAGCAGCCCAGAGGGACACCTATACGAGCAGTACTTC.

Many counts were recorded for this clonotype. CDR3 sequence: CSVVGGTLNTEAFF. CDR3 bases: TGCAGCGTTGTGGGGGGAACACTGAACACTGAAGCTTTCTTT. The rearrangement links TRBV29-1 to TRBJ1-1; possible D gene TRBD1, 5 bases. V was clipped by 4 bases and J by 0 bases, with 12 bases between them. CDR3 length: 14 amino acids. Per germline, CDR1 SQVTM and CDR2 ANQGSEA. The full variable domain, rest sourced from reference TRBV29-1 and TRBJ1-1, is SAVISQKPSRDICQRGTSLTIQCQVDSQVTMMFWYRQQPGQSLTLIATANQGSEATYESGFVIDKFPISRPNLTFSTLTVSNMSPEDSSIYLCSVVGGTLNTEAFFGQGTRLTVV.

The chain joins TRBV25-1 to TRBJ2-5; D gene uncertain. This CDR3 contains 14 residues. Germline V gene sequence: CDR1 MGHDK, CDR2 SYGVNS. V gave up 1 base and J gave up 3 bases, with 9 bases separating them. The CDR3, as DNA: TGTGCCAGCAGTGAATTTAGTTGTGAAGAGACCCAGTACTTC. Its translation: CASSEFSCEETQYF. Combining the CDR3 with reference TRBV25-1 and TRBJ2-5 gives the whole variable domain EADIYQTPRYLVIGTGKKITLECSQTMGHDKMYWYQQDPGMELHLIHYSYGVNSTEKGDLSSESTVSRIRTEHFPLTLESARPSHTSQYLCASSEFSCEETQYFGPGTRLLVL.

The chain carries TRBV20-1 and TRBJ1-3; no reliable D call. The CDR3 consists of 11 residues. Per the germline V gene, CDR1 is DFQATT and CDR2 is SNEGSKA (reference sequence). The V gene lost 4 bases and the J gene lost 1 base, with 2 bases spanning the gap. CDR3 amino acids: CSATSGNTIYF. The CDR3 DNA reads TGCAGTGCTACATCTGGAAACACCATATATTTT.

CDR3 sequence (DNA): TGCAGTGCTAGAGATCGGAAGCGGGGGGCCTCGGGGTTGTACAATGAGCAGTTCTTC. Protein sequence: CSARDRKRGASGLYNEQFF. The V and J genes are TRBV20-1 and TRBJ2-1; 9 positions match TRBD2. The CDR3 sequence is 19 residues long. V lost 0 bases to trimming and J lost 4 bases; unmatched junction nucleotides: 16. The germline V gene encodes CDR1 DFQATT and CDR2 SNEGSKA (reference sequence).

There are many counts of this clonotype. The chain's CDR3 is CSGVGNMNTEAFF. As DNA, the CDR3 is TGCAGTGGAGTAGGAAATATGAACACTGAAGCTTTCTTT. The chain recombines TRBV20-1 with TRBJ1-1, with D unresolved. CDR3 size: 13 residues. Per the germline V gene, CDR1 is DFQATT and CDR2 is SNEGSKA (reference sequence). V was clipped by 7 bases and J by 0 bases, with 12 bases between them.

Only a few counts were recorded for this clonotype. The rearrangement links TRBV10-3 to TRBJ2-3; tentative D call: TRBD1 (6 bases). The V end lost 10 bases, the J end lost 1 base, and 15 bases lay between the germline ends. The CDR3 contains 14 residues. Per the germline V gene, CDR1 is ENHRY and CDR2 is SYGVKD. The CDR3 spells CATLPGECTDTQYF. The CDR3 nucleotides are TGTGCCACCCTACCAGGGGAGTGCACAGATACGCAGTATTTT.

This clonotype was seen at least ten times. This sequence joins TRBV6-1 and TRBJ1-5, with D unclear. Germline CDR1 reads MNHNS; CDR2 reads SASEGT. The V gene lost 0 bases and the J gene lost 7 bases, with 10 bases spanning the gap. This CDR3 spans 14 amino acids. In DNA form, the CDR3 reads TGTGCCAGCAGTGAAGCGGGAGGGTTCCAGCCCCAGCATTTT. It specifies CASSEAGGFQPQHF.

The chain has TRBV15 and TRBJ1-6; TRBD1 is a possible D gene (5 bases). The ends were cut back, 2 bases at V and 10 bases at J, with 18 bases in the middle. This CDR3 is built from 16 residues. Germline assignment: CDR1 LNHNV and CDR2 YYDKDF (reference sequence). The CDR3 protein is CATSRSLWDASSPLHF. CDR3 bases: TGTGCCACCAGCAGAAGCCTTTGGGACGCCTCATCACCCCTCCACTTT.

The table lists this clonotype with many counts. This rearrangement joins TRBV6-5 to TRBJ2-2; 11 bases match TRBD2. CDR3 length: 14 amino acids. Germline assignment: CDR1 MNHEY and CDR2 SVGAGI. With V trimmed by 5 bases and J by 5 bases, 1 base remained unmatched. This chain's CDR3 is CASSLAGGTGELFF. In nucleotides, the CDR3 is TGTGCCAGCAGTCTAGCGGGGGGTACCGGGGAGCTGTTTTTT.

This clonotype came up many times. The V gene is TRBV20-1, the J gene TRBJ1-4; D remains ambiguous. The CDR3 is 12 residues long. V gave up 3 bases and J gave up 3 bases, with 5 bases separating them. From germline, CDR1 is DFQATT and CDR2 SNEGSKA (reference sequence). The CDR3 protein is CSARTPNEKLFF. The CDR3 DNA is TGCAGTGCTAGGACACCTAATGAAAAACTGTTTTTT.

This chain uses TRBV30 with TRBJ2-7; 11 positions agree with TRBD1. J was trimmed by 13 bases and V by 2 bases; bases with no gene match: 7. Germline CDR1 and CDR2: GTSNPN and SVGIG (reference sequence). CDR3 size: 12 residues. The CDR3 DNA sequence: TGTGCCTGGAGTTGGGACAGGGGGTCGCCTTACTTC. Its translation: CAWSWDRGSPYF.

This chain uses TRBV9 with TRBJ1-1; weak D call: TRBD1 (5 bases). CDR1 SGDLS and CDR2 YYNGEE come from the germline V gene. This CDR3 has 15 amino acids. The V and J ends lost 4 bases and 5 bases respectively, with 18 bases between them. The CDR3 here is CASSPPAGGRTEAFF. In nucleotides, the CDR3 is TGTGCCAGCAGCCCCCCGGCGGGGGGGAGGACTGAAGCTTTCTTT.

Only a few counts were recorded for this clonotype. V gene TRBV7-3 combines with J gene TRBJ2-5; the D gene could be TRBD1 or TRBD2 (6 bases each). The V gene lost 5 bases and the J gene lost 2 bases, with 15 bases spanning the gap. CDR1 and CDR2 (germline): SGHTA, FQGTGA. CDR3 length equals 15 residues. The DNA of the CDR3 is TGTGCCAGCAGCCAGAGAGGGGGGCCTCAAGAGACCCAGTACTTC. As protein: CASSQRGGPQETQYF.

This clonotype turned up a few times. The DNA for the CDR3 is TGCAGCGTAGATGGACAGGGATGGGGTATCGGCTACGAGCAGTACTTC. As protein: CSVDGQGWGIGYEQYF. V gene TRBV29-1 combines with J gene TRBJ2-7, with 8 bases fitting TRBD1. V shed 6 bases, J shed 3 bases, and the junction held 16 bases outside the gene matches. The CDR3 has 16 residues. Per germline, CDR1 SQVTM and CDR2 ANQGSEA.

CDR3 amino acids: CAISEGQGGNSPLHF. The CDR3 DNA reads TGTGCCATCAGTGAGGGACAGGGTGGAAATTCACCCCTCCACTTT. The rearrangement uses TRBV10-3 and TRBJ1-6; 8 bases match TRBD1. This CDR3 contains 15 residues. J lost 7 bases, V lost 2 bases, and 4 bases had no gene match. Germline lookup yields CDR1 ENHRY and CDR2 SYGVKD.

This clonotype came up a few times. An end of the junction does not agree with germline; a read error may underlie this. The chain links TRBV4-1 to TRBJ1-2; TRBD1 aligns across 8 bases. The CDR3 has 16 residues. Germline lookup yields CDR1 MGHRA and CDR2 YSYEKL. CDR3 DNA: TGCGCCAGCAGCCTTTCTGGGGCAGGGGGCGTATATGGCGACACCTTC. Residues: CASSLSGAGGVYGDTF.